This T cell receptor beta chain was captured by sequencing in a study of blood T cells in healthy people across ages. Findings of the study overall: One million T cells yielded diversity estimates that were considered underestimates. For the donors, CMV status was unknown and possibly confounded expanded clonotype changes. TCR beta diversity, measured per million T cells, fell in a roughly linear way with age.

Drawn from each donor were 8.5 to 10 milliliters of peripheral blood. It was with a sample-barcoded 5' primer and a J-beta primer mix that a second PCR of about 6 to 12 cycles was run. Via MiXCR, TCRdb re-called the 5' RACE reads, giving one row per CDR3 protein. The sample holds some 1.6 million distinct CDR3 sequences, 30% to 35% seen once. V lost 3 bases and J lost 1; bases outside the gene matches: 2. The germline gives CDR1 LNHDA, CDR2 SQIVND (reference sequence). The CDR3 spans 14 residues. This clonotype was found a few times. The antigen is unknown. V gene TRBV19 combines with J gene TRBJ2-7; TRBD2 matches 8 bases. This receptor was taken from a woman in her twenties or thirties in good health. The material sequenced was blood. The CDR3, as DNA: TGTGCCAGTAGTATCGGACTAGCTTCCTACGAGCAGTACTTC. Encoded protein: CASSIGLASYEQYF.